This TCR beta chain was documented in a study of T cell responses to AZD1222 COVID-19 vaccine. As to this clone: Antigen specificity is unknown.

Some second doses came at about 4 weeks and others at about 12 weeks; these were pooled. Clones were read by immunoSEQ multiplex PCR, and TCRdb kept only the in-frame ones, dropping some. Among about 93,000 clones listed, roughly nine tenths were seen once. This CDR3 is 14 amino acids long. Trimming stripped 4 bases from V and 6 bases from J, with 14 bases between. Looked up from germline, CDR1 is KGHSY and CDR2 is FQNENV. Study-wide points: Regions 160-218 and 743-854 dominated among vaccine-associated CD4 TCRs spanning spike. The peak T cell response came first, and repertoires were sampled only after it.

The rearrangement joins TRBV16 to TRBJ2-3; D is perhaps TRBD2 (5 bases). The origin of this receptor is an adult who received the AZD1222 COVID-19 vaccine. The sample was peripheral blood, taken 28 days after the second AZD1222 dose. CDR3 amino acids: CASSPSWTLDTQYF. DNA of the CDR3: TGTGCCAGCAGCCCTAGCTGGACCTTGGATACGCAGTATTTT.